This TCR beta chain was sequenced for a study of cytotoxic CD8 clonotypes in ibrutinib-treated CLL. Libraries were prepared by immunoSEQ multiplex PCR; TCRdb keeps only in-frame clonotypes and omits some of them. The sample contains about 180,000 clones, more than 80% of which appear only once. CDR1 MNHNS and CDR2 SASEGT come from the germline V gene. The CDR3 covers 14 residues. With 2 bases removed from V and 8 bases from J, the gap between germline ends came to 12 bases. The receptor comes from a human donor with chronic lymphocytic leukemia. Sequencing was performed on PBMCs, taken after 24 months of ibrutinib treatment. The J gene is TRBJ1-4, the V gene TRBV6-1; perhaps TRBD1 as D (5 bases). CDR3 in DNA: TGTGCCAGCAGTGAAAGGGGCCGGGCCGAAAAACTGTTTTTT. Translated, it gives CASSERGRAEKLFF.